This T cell receptor (beta chain) was recovered during a study of Ad26.COV2.S vaccination and SARS-CoV-2 variants. Study results and limitations: Vaccinees displayed broader spike-specific TCR repertoires than placebo recipients. Breadth, reportedly substantial, characterized the spike-specific CD8+ and CD4+ T cell responses after vaccination. From the TCR breadth and depth analyses, total T cell responses may have been underestimated. With respect to non-spike TCR breadth, vaccine and placebo recipients were similar.

This CDR3 comprises 17 residues. V was clipped by 2 bases and J by 3 bases, with 19 bases between them. Germline V gene sequence: CDR1 MNHEY, CDR2 SVGEGT. With regard to this clone: Its antigen is as yet unknown.

Measured with immunoSEQ multiplex PCR; TCRdb has only the in-frame clones, and not every one. The sample lists 300,000 to 400,000 clones, about 91% seen once, with 3% to 5% in the top ten. The specimen comprised peripheral blood, sampled after recovery from COVID-19. The chain employs TRBV6-2 or TRBV6-3 and TRBJ1-1; perhaps TRBD1 as D (6 bases). This sequence originates from a human donor who had recovered from COVID-19. CDR3 in DNA: TGTGCCAGCAGTTACGTGTGGCAGGGGATAAAGGACACTGAAGCTTTCTTT. Translating it yields CASSYVWQGIKDTEAFF.